This T cell receptor beta chain was profiled in a study of Graves' ophthalmopathy and Graves' hyperthyroidism. Across the whole study: Sampling took place at initial diagnosis, with peripheral blood obtained before any treatment.

Amplified material comprised TCR beta CDR3 regions derived from RNA transcripts. Second-round multiplex PCR came after a first-round RT-PCR that employed HTBI primers. TCRdb re-called the multiplex PCR reads with MiXCR, one entry per CDR3 protein. The sample has over 450,000 distinct CDR3 sequences, approximately 15% seen once; the top ten hold 9.5% to 10%. The germline gives CDR1 SQVTM, CDR2 ANQGSEA. Deletions cut 4 bases from V and 0 bases from J, with 15 bases between. The CDR3 totals 15 residues. PBMCs had their origin in fresh peripheral blood (roughly 9.3 ml). The source of this sequence is a woman under 40 with Graves' ophthalmopathy. J is TRBJ1-1 and V is TRBV29-1, with D possibly matching TRBD1 (5 bases). Input material: blood. As DNA, the CDR3 is TGCAGCGTTGCTTCAGGGTGGGGAATGAACACTGAAGCTTTCTTT. Residues: CSVASGWGMNTEAFF.